This TCR beta chain was recorded in a study of CD8 T cells in ankylosing spondylitis. TCRdb re-derived calls from the 5' RACE reads in MiXCR, one entry per CDR3 protein. The sample gives some 150,000 distinct CDR3 sequences, roughly 44% of which show up once; about 15% is in the top ten. The CDR3 runs 17 residues. V was clipped by 6 bases and J by 7 bases, with 27 bases between them. Germline assignment: CDR1 LGHNA and CDR2 YNFKEQ. Sequenced input: synovial fluid, either unsorted or a sorted T cell fraction (not recorded which). This clonotype originated in a male donor with ankylosing spondylitis. The rearrangement uses TRBV4-2 and TRBJ1-2, with D possibly TRBD1 on 6 matching bases. This CDR3 reads CASSAIPGEGPYGGYTF. The CDR3 DNA follows: TGTGCCAGCAGTGCCATACCAGGGGAAGGCCCTTATGGTGGCTACACCTTC.